The TCR beta chain described here comes from a study of prognosis after radiotherapy for stage I lung cancer. In its sample, this clonotype ranks as medium-sized (0.01 to 0.1%). No antigen is known for it. Mismatch with germline at one junction end may stem from a read error. Genomic DNA served as the source from which two-round multiplex PCR generated TCR beta CDR3 amplicons. Primers were specific to each TRBV and TRBJ gene in first-round PCR. TCRdb recomputed calls from the multiplex PCR reads with MiXCR, one row per CDR3 protein. Of some 15,000 distinct CDR3 sequences listed, about 60% were seen once; the top ten hold about 28%. Germline CDR1 is MNHEY and CDR2 is SVGEGT. The CDR3 is made up of 16 amino acids. Study-level findings and limits: Differing TRBV and TRBJ gene usage was reportedly seen between patients with and without metastases.

With two time points in the design, 6 to 7.5 milliliters of peripheral blood were drawn at each one. The chain carries TRBV6-2 or TRBV6-3 and TRBJ2-3; D is ambiguous. The sequence was collected from a donor aged 50 or older with non-small cell lung cancer. The sample was PBMCs, taken before or after stereotactic body radiation therapy (not recorded which). The chain's CDR3 is CASSDSWGSASDTQYF. The CDR3 region has the DNA TGTGCCAGCAGTGACTCTTGGGGAAGCGCGTCAGATACGCAGTATTTT.